This passage covers 16 T cell receptor beta chains from one sample sequenced in a study of cytomegalovirus exposure and HLA in healthy donors. Primers for the PCR totalled 60 Vbeta and 13 Jbeta. TCRdb's copy holds only in-frame clones and misses some; the assay was immunoSEQ multiplex PCR. The sample has about 180,000 clones, 80% seen once. Sequencing input: PBMCs. The receptors here all came from a man aged 35 to 55 in good health and CMV-seronegative.

In the case of this clone: Other DNA sequences in the same sample also yield this CDR3. The chain is built from TRBV9 and TRBJ2-7; the match to TRBD2 covers 8 bases. Germline V gene sequence: CDR1 SGDLS, CDR2 YYNGEE. CDR3 length equals 15 residues. The J segment lost 0 bases and the V segment lost 3 bases, leaving 5 bases of the junction unmatched. CDR3 protein: CASSASGGHSYEQYF. For the CDR3, the DNA is TGTGCCAGCAGCGCGAGCGGGGGCCACTCCTACGAGCAGTACTTC.

This chain uses TRBV7-9 with TRBJ1-5, with D perhaps TRBD1 (5 bases). Trimming stripped 5 bases from V and 8 bases from J, with 19 bases between. Germline V gives CDR1 SEHNR, CDR2 FQNEAQ (reference sequence). The CDR3 runs to 15 residues. CDR3 residues: CASSVSGSRFEPQHF. The CDR3, as DNA: TGTGCCAGCAGCGTATCAGGGTCCCGTTTCGAGCCCCAGCATTTT.

The chain combines TRBV4-1 with TRBJ1-2, with D perhaps TRBD1 (5 bases). Trimming left V 6 bases short and J 3 bases short, with 23 bases between. The length of the CDR3 is 17 residues. CDR1 and CDR2 (germline): MGHRA, YSYEKL. In DNA, the CDR3 is TGCGCCAGCAGTCACGGGACTGGGACGCGTAGGCACTATGGCTACACCTTC. Its protein product is CASSHGTGTRRHYGYTF.

This sequence joins TRBV7-2 and TRBJ2-1; TRBD2 agrees at 10 bases. Germline V gives CDR1 SGHTA, CDR2 FQGNSA. The CDR3 spans 16 residues. Trimming at V came to 1 base and at J to 4 bases, leaving 4 bases not matched to a gene. This chain's CDR3 is CASSLEGTSVYNEQFF. The CDR3 bases are TGTGCCAGCAGCTTAGAAGGGACTAGCGTGTACAATGAGCAGTTCTTC.

The J gene is TRBJ1-1, the V gene TRBV29-1, with 8 nucleotides matching TRBD1. V lost 6 bases and J lost 1; bases outside the gene matches: 7. The V gene's germline CDR1 is SQVTM and CDR2 ANQGSEA. The CDR3 has 14 residues. In nucleotides, the CDR3 is TGCAGCGTGCGCTCCGGGACAGGGAACACTGAAGCTTTCTTT. Its protein product is CSVRSGTGNTEAFF.

V gene TRBV7-6 combines with J gene TRBJ2-2; D is possibly TRBD2 (7 bases). Per the germline V gene, CDR1 is SGHVS and CDR2 is FNYEAQ. Trimming removed 5 bases from V and 6 bases from J, with 10 bases in between. The CDR3 spans 13 residues. The CDR3 loop is CASSRGGAGELFF. Here the CDR3 DNA reads TGTGCCAGCAGCCGAGGGGGGGCCGGGGAGCTGTTTTTT.

CDR3 DNA: TGTGCCAGTAGTTCCCCGGGACAGGTGTTCTATAGCAATCAGCCCCAGCATTTT. It is translated as CASSSPGQVFYSNQPQHF. The V gene is TRBV19, the J gene TRBJ1-5; 8 positions agree with TRBD1. The junction had 12 bases not matched to a gene; V was cut back by 5 bases and J by 0 bases. This CDR3 is built from 18 residues. The germline V gene encodes CDR1 LNHDA and CDR2 SQIVND (reference sequence).

This clone was recorded a few times. This chain uses TRBV5-6 with TRBJ2-1; D is perhaps TRBD1 (5 bases). The V end was cut by 2 bases, the J end by 10 bases, with 13 bases between. CDR1 is SGHDT, CDR2 YYEEEE, per germline. The CDR3 has 13 amino acids. CDR3 region: CASSLKPGWEQFF. The CDR3 DNA reads as TGTGCCAGCAGCTTAAAGCCAGGGTGGGAGCAGTTCTTC.

The chain combines TRBV27 with TRBJ2-2; TRBD1 matches 8 bases. The germline CDR1 and CDR2 sequences are MNHEY and SMNVEV (reference sequence). The CDR3 length is 16 residues. The trim removed 5 bases at V and 3 bases at J, leaving 8 bases unmatched. The CDR3 sequence: CASSKRTGIDTGELFF. As DNA, the CDR3 is TGTGCCAGCAGTAAACGGACAGGGATCGACACCGGGGAGCTGTTTTTT.

The chain links TRBV4-3 to TRBJ1-2; 7 nucleotides match TRBD1. The V gene's germline CDR1 is LGHNA and CDR2 YSLEER. The V segment lost 4 bases and the J segment 7 bases; nucleotides outside the gene matches: 9. The CDR3 runs to 14 residues. For the CDR3, the DNA is TGCGCCAGCAGCCCAATTGGGACAGTCCGTGGCTACACCTTC. This gives the protein CASSPIGTVRGYTF.

The V and J genes are TRBV7-3 and TRBJ2-1, with TRBD2 as a possible D gene (6 bases). Looked up from germline, CDR1 is SGHTA and CDR2 is FQGTGA. Trimming took 2 bases from V and 0 from J, leaving 8 bases between them. The length of the CDR3 is 15 residues. The CDR3 here is CASSLAGSSYNEQFF. CDR3 in DNA: TGTGCCAGCAGCTTAGCGGGAAGCTCCTACAATGAGCAGTTCTTC. The whole variable domain, remainder taken from reference TRBV7-3 and TRBJ2-1, is GAGVSQTPSNKVTEKGKYVELRCDPISGHTALYWYRQSLGQGPEFLIYFQGTGAADDSGLPNDRFFAVRPEGSVSTLKIQRTERGDSAVYLCASSLAGSSYNEQFFGPGTRLTVL.

The J gene is TRBJ2-3, the V gene TRBV15, with D perhaps TRBD2 (7 bases). This CDR3 comprises 13 residues. Germline V gene data show CDR1 as LNHNV and CDR2 as YYDKDF (reference sequence). Trimming stripped 8 bases from V and 0 bases from J, with 9 bases between. CDR3 protein: CATGGASTDTQYF. CDR3 DNA: TGTGCCACCGGGGGGGCAAGCACAGATACGCAGTATTTT.

This clone showed up just a few times. The V and J genes are TRBV4-2 and TRBJ2-1; 9 bases are a match to TRBD2. Trimming took 1 base from V and 0 from J; bases not matched to a gene: 10. The CDR3 totals 19 residues. Germline V lookup: CDR1 LGHNA, CDR2 YNFKEQ. The CDR3 reads CASSQGSGGSGSSYNEQFF. The CDR3 DNA follows: TGTGCCAGCAGCCAAGGCTCCGGGGGTAGCGGGAGCTCCTACAATGAGCAGTTCTTC.

V usage is TRBV7-9 and J usage is TRBJ1-4; D call uncertain. This CDR3 is 15 amino acids long. Trimming cost V 2 bases and J 1 base, with 8 bases left between them. Germline V gene sequence: CDR1 SEHNR, CDR2 FQNEAQ (reference sequence). CDR3 region: CASSLSAGTNEKLFF. CDR3 in DNA: TGTGCCAGCAGCTTATCCGCAGGAACTAATGAAAAACTGTTTTTT.

The rearrangement uses TRBV2 and TRBJ2-3; D perhaps matches TRBD2 (6 bases). The CDR3 loop spans 14 amino acids. The germline V gene has CDR1 SNHLY and CDR2 FYNNEI. V was trimmed by 8 bases and J by 2 bases, leaving 14 bases between them. For the CDR3, the DNA is TGTGCCAGCCTTCGGGACTTCTACACAGATACGCAGTATTTT. Translated, it gives CASLRDFYTDTQYF.

V gene TRBV7-2 combines with J gene TRBJ1-1; 7 positions agree with TRBD1. The CDR3 consists of 13 residues. V was pared by 4 bases and J by 3 bases, with 2 bases of the junction left unmatched. From germline, CDR1 is SGHTA and CDR2 FQGNSA. The CDR3 DNA reads TGTGCCAGCAGCTCCAGGGGGGACACTGAAGCTTTCTTT. Protein product: CASSSRGDTEAFF.